The rows below give T cell receptor beta chains drawn from one sample of a study of blood T cells in healthy people across ages. TCRdb reprocessed the 5' RACE reads with MiXCR, giving one entry per CDR3 protein. The sample contains about 1,500,000 distinct CDR3 sequences, 25% to 30% of which appear only once. The sample comprised blood. Receptor source: a young woman in good health. Each CDR3 is given with its conserved first and last residue. A D gene is named only where the DNA matches it firmly. Expanded clones get a size class; other rows say once, few or many, or leave the size out.

many,TRBV3-1,TRBJ2-3,NA,TGTGCCAGCAGTCAACGCACAGATACGCAGTATTTT,CASSQRTDTQYF
many,TRBV5-1,TRBJ2-5,NA,TGCGCCAGCAGCTTGGCCTTCAGCAACCAAGAGACCCAGTACTTC,CASSLAFSNQETQYF
many,TRBV25-1,TRBJ2-7,TRBD2,TGTGCCAGCAGTGACCCGAGGACTAGCGAGATCGAGCAGTACTTC,CASSDPRTSEIEQYF
NA,TRBV30,TRBJ1-5,TRBD1,TGTGCCTGGAGTCGGGACAGGAGGACAAATCAGCCCCAGCATTTT,CAWSRDRRTNQPQHF
once,TRBV2,TRBJ2-2,TRBD1,TGTGCCAGCCGTGGGACAGGTTCCACCGGGGAGCTGTTTTTT,CASRGTGSTGELFF
NA,TRBV28,TRBJ2-1,TRBD1,TGTGCCAGCAGTACTTCCGGGACAGGGGGCTTGGTGCAGTTCTTC,CASSTSGTGGLVQFF
NA,TRBV5-1,TRBJ2-1,TRBD2,TGCGCCAGCAGCTTGGCGGGCGGGGGGGCCCTGAATGAGCAGTTCTTC,CASSLAGGGALNEQFF
many,TRBV5-1,TRBJ2-3,TRBD2,TGCGCCAGCAGCTTGGTTTTTGCGACTAGCGGACAAGATACGCAGTATTTT,CASSLVFATSGQDTQYF
NA,TRBV5-6,TRBJ2-1,NA,TGTGCCAGCAGCTTGGTTGAGGGGATTGAGCGGTTCTTC,CASSLVEGIERFF
many,TRBV20-1,TRBJ2-7,NA,TGCAGTCCCGGACTCCCGTCTCTCTACGAGCAGTACTTC,CSPGLPSLYEQYF
many,TRBV30,TRBJ1-2,NA,TGTGCCTGGAGTGGCTATGGCTACACCTTC,CAWSGYGYTF
few,TRBV5-1,TRBJ1-2,NA,TGCGCCAGCAGCTCAGACGGACAGTGCTATGGCTACACCTTC,CASSSDGQCYGYTF
few,TRBV5-1,TRBJ1-1,NA,TGCGCCAGCAGCCCGAGGTCGGGGGCCCAAGGCACTGAAGCTTTCTTT,CASSPRSGAQGTEAFF
NA,TRBV2,TRBJ1-1,NA,TGTGCCAGCTACGCGGGACGGAACACTGAAGCTTTCTTT,CASYAGRNTEAFF
NA,TRBV2,TRBJ2-7,NA,TGTGCCAGCTGGGTCGGGCCGGTGAGCTTCTACGAGCAGTACTTC,CASWVGPVSFYEQYF
NA,TRBV15,TRBJ2-7,NA,TGTGCCATCAGCAGGGAGACAGTGAGCTCCTACGAGCAGTACTTC,CAISRETVSSYEQYF
NA,TRBV4-1,TRBJ2-1,NA,TGCGCCAGCAGGTTGCGGGGAACCCATTACAATGAGCAGTTCTTC,CASRLRGTHYNEQFF
NA,TRBV30,TRBJ2-7,TRBD2,TGTGCCTGGAGGACTAGCGGGACTGTCGAGCAGTACTTC,CAWRTSGTVEQYF
NA,TRBV6-5,TRBJ2-2,NA,TGTGCCAGCTTCCGGCCCTTCACCGGGGAGCTGTTTTTT,CASFRPFTGELFF
many,TRBV15,TRBJ2-5,NA,TGTGCCACCAGCAGAGATATGGACCCGAGGGAGACCCAGTACTTC,CATSRDMDPRETQYF
many,TRBV2,TRBJ1-2,NA,TGTGCCAGCAGTGAGAGGACCTATGGCTACACCTTC,CASSERTYGYTF
few,TRBV27,TRBJ1-6,NA,TGTGCCAGCAGTTTATCGTCAAGGGTGGCTTCACCCCTCCACTTT,CASSLSSRVASPLHF
many,TRBV2,TRBJ2-5,NA,TGTGCCAGCAAAACAGAGACCCAGTACTTC,CASKTETQYF
few,TRBV5-1,TRBJ2-3,NA,TGCGCCAGCAGCTTGGAGGACCCCACAGATACGCAGTATTTT,CASSLEDPTDTQYF
few,TRBV13,TRBJ1-1,NA,TGTGCCAGCAGCCCTCGGGGAGGGCGTGAAGCTTTCTTT,CASSPRGGREAFF
NA,TRBV20-1,TRBJ2-7,NA,TGCAGTGCAAGTTACAGGGCCCACGAGCAGTACTTC,CSASYRAHEQYF
few,TRBV10-3,TRBJ2-7,NA,TGTGCCATCAGTGAAAAGAGAGTGCGGTACGAGCAGTACTTC,CAISEKRVRYEQYF
NA,TRBV5-1,TRBJ2-7,NA,TGCGCCAGCAGCCTACCGGCCCTCACAGGCCTCTCCTACGAGCAGTACTTC,CASSLPALTGLSYEQYF
NA,TRBV5-6,TRBJ2-7,TRBD1,TGTGCCAGCAGCGCGATACCGGACAGGGTGTCCTACGAGCAGTACTTC,CASSAIPDRVSYEQYF
few,TRBV7-6,TRBJ2-3,NA,TGTGCCAGCACCCTCCGGGGCCAGGGCGATACGCAGTATTTT,CASTLRGQGDTQYF
many,TRBV7-2,TRBJ2-7,TRBD2,TGTGCCAGCAGCCCCGGGGGACTAGCGGGGGGATCGAGCTCCTACGAGCAGTACTTC,CASSPGGLAGGSSSYEQYF
NA,TRBV20-1,TRBJ2-1,NA,TGCAGTGCTAGAGGACTAACGAACAATGAGCAGTTCTTC,CSARGLTNNEQFF
few,TRBV3-1,TRBJ2-5,NA,TGTGCCAGCAGCCAAAGACAGGACCAAGAGACCCAGTACTTC,CASSQRQDQETQYF
NA,TRBV7-9,TRBJ2-1,NA,TGTGCCAGCAGCTTAGTACTCAGTAAGGAATTATCTGAGCAGTTCTTC,CASSLVLSKELSEQFF
NA,TRBV7-2,TRBJ2-2,TRBD2,TGTGCCAGCAGCCGGTCCCCGGGACTAGCGGGAGGGCGTAGCGGGGAGCTGTTTTTT,CASSRSPGLAGGRSGELFF
few,TRBV5-1,TRBJ1-5,NA,TGCGCCAGCAGCTTGGGTTCGAGGGAGCCCCAGCATTTT,CASSLGSREPQHF
NA,TRBV7-2,TRBJ2-3,NA,TGTGCCAGCAGCTTAGTCCCCGCGAGTAGCGGAAGAGATACGCAGTATTTT,CASSLVPASSGRDTQYF
many,TRBV20-1,TRBJ2-7,TRBD2,TGCAGTGCTAGGTTAGCGGGAAAGCTGTACTTC,CSARLAGKLYF
few,TRBV25-1,TRBJ2-7,TRBD1,TGTGCCAGCCCAATGGGGGACCGGGACAGCCACTACGAGCAGTACTTC,CASPMGDRDSHYEQYF
few,TRBV5-1,TRBJ2-3,NA,TGCGCCAGCAGCTGGCCCCAAGAAGATACGCAGTATTTT,CASSWPQEDTQYF
few,TRBV11-1,TRBJ2-1,TRBD1,TGTGCCAGCAGCTTTTTACCCCACGTTGACAGGGTCCGGTCCTACAATGAGCAGTTCTTC,CASSFLPHVDRVRSYNEQFF
NA,TRBV6-1,TRBJ2-1,TRBD1,TGTGCCAGCAGTCAGGACAGGGGGGACAGTCTTTCCTACAATGAGCAGTTCTTC,CASSQDRGDSLSYNEQFF
NA,TRBV7-9,TRBJ1-2,NA,TGTGCCAGCAGCGACCGGGAAGCTAACTATGGCTACACCTTC,CASSDREANYGYTF
NA,TRBV20-1,TRBJ2-1,NA,TGCAGTGCTGGGGGGGGGGCCAATGAGCAGTTCTTC,CSAGGGANEQFF
many,TRBV5-1,TRBJ2-1,TRBD2,TGCGCCAGCAGCTTGGCCGCCCTAGCGGGGTCCTACAATGAGCAGTTCTTC,CASSLAALAGSYNEQFF
few,TRBV7-8,TRBJ1-2,TRBD1,TGTGCCAGCAGCTTAGGGGGGACAGGGGCCTATGGCTACACCTTC,CASSLGGTGAYGYTF
few,TRBV7-8,TRBJ1-2,NA,TGTGCCAGCAGCTTAGCCTACTTATCCGGAGTGGGCTACACCTTC,CASSLAYLSGVGYTF
NA,TRBV21-1,TRBJ2-7,NA,TGTGCCAGCAGAACGACAGGGAGGGGAGTCGACGAGCAGTACTTC,CASRTTGRGVDEQYF
many,TRBV5-1,TRBJ2-7,NA,TGCGCCAGCAGCCCTGACGACTCCTACGAGCAGTACTTC,CASSPDDSYEQYF
few,TRBV6-1,TRBJ1-2,NA,TGTGCCAGCAGTGCCGGTCAGGGGTTGGGCTATGGCTACACCTTC,CASSAGQGLGYGYTF
few,TRBV20-1,TRBJ2-1,NA,TGCGCAGCCCGCCCGGTGGATGAGCAGTTCTTC,CAARPVDEQFF
NA,TRBV24-1,TRBJ2-1,NA,TGTGCCACCAGAGGACAGTCCCAATTCAATGAGCAGTTCTTC,CATRGQSQFNEQFF
many,TRBV29-1,TRBJ1-2,NA,TGCAGCGTTGACGTGACGGGATCTCGAGCTAACTATGGCTACACCTTC,CSVDVTGSRANYGYTF
NA,TRBV20-1,TRBJ2-3,TRBD2,TGCAGTGCTAGAGATAAGCGGGAGACGCTGCCGCAGTATTTT,CSARDKRETLPQYF
few,TRBV7-2,TRBJ2-5,NA,TGTGCCAGCAGCTTAGGGACAGCGGTGGTGAAGACCCAGTACTTC,CASSLGTAVVKTQYF